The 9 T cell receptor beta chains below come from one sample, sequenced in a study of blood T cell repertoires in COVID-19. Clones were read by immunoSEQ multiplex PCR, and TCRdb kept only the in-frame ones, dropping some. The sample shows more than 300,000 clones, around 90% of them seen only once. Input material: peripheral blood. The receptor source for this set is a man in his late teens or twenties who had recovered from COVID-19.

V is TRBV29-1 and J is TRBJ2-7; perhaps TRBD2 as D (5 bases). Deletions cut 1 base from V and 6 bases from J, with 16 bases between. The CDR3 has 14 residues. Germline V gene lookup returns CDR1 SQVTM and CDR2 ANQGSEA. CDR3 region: CSVEGGEGPSEQYF. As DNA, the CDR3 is TGCAGCGTTGAAGGAGGCGAGGGTCCTTCCGAGCAGTACTTC.

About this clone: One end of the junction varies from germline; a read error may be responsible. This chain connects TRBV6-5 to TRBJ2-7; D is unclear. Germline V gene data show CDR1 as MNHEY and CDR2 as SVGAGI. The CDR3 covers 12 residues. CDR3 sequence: CASSNPQSPLVF. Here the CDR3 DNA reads TGTGCCAGCAGCAACCCCCAGTCCCCCTTGGTATTC.

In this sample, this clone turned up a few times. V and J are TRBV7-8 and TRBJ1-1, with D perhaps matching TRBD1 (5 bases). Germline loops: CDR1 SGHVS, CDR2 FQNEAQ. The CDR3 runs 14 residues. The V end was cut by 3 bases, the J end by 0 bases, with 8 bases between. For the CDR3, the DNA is TGTGCCAGCAGCTTCGGGGGTCTGAACACTGAAGCTTTCTTT. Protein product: CASSFGGLNTEAFF.

The CDR3: CASSLGGGAPYEQYF. CDR3 bases: TGTGCCAGCAGCTTGGGAGGGGGGGCCCCCTACGAGCAGTACTTC. The chain joins TRBV5-4 to TRBJ2-7; a possible D gene is TRBD2 (7 bases). The V end lost 0 bases, the J end lost 2 bases, and 12 bases lay between the germline ends. In germline, CDR1 is SGHNT, CDR2 YYREEE (reference sequence). The CDR3 contains 15 residues. Using reference TRBV5-4 and TRBJ2-7 for the parts outside the CDR3, the full variable domain is ETGVTQSPTHLIKTRGQQVTLRCSSQSGHNTVSWYQQALGQGPQFIFQYYREEENGRGNFPPRFSGLQFPNYSSELNVNALELDDSALYLCASSLGGGAPYEQYFGPGTRLTVT.

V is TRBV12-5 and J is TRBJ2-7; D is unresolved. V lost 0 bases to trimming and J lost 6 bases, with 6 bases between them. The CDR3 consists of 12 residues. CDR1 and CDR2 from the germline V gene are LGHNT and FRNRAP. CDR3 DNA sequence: TGTGCTAGTGGTTTGGTACCAGGCGAGCAGTACTTC. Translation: CASGLVPGEQYF. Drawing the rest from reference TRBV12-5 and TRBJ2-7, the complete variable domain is DARVTQTPRHKVTEMGQEVTMRCQPILGHNTVFWYRQTMMQGLELLAYFRNRAPLDDSGMPKDRFSAEMPDATLATLKIQPSEPRDSAVYFCASGLVPGEQYFGPGTRLTVT.

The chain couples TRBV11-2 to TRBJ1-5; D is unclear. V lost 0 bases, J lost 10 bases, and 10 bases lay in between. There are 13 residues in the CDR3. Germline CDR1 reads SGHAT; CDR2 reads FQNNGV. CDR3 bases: TGTGCCAGCAGCTTAGATATCGGTGATCCCCAGCATTTT. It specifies CASSLDIGDPQHF.

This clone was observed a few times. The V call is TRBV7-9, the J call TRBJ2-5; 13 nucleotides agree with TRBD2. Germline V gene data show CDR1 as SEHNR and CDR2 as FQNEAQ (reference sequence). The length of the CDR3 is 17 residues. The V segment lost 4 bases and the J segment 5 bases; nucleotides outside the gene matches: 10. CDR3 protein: CASSSPTVTSGGETQYF. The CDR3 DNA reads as TGTGCCAGCAGCTCACCAACTGTGACTAGCGGGGGGGAGACCCAGTACTTC.

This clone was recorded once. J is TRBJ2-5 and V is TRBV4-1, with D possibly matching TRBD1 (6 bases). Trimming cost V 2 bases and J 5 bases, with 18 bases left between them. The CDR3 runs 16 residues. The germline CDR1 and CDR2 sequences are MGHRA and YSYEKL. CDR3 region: CASSQLGPGDQETQYF. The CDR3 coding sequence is TGCGCCAGCAGCCAACTAGGGCCAGGGGATCAGGAGACCCAGTACTTC.

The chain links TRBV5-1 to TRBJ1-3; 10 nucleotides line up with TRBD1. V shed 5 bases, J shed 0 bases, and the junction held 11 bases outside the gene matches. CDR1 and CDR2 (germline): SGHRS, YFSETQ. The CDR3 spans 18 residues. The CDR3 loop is CASRPGTGVLLSGNTIYF. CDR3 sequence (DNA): TGCGCCAGCAGGCCCGGGACAGGGGTCCTCCTCTCTGGAAACACCATATATTTT. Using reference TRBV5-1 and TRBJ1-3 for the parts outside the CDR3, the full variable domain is KAGVTQTPRYLIKTRGQQVTLSCSPISGHRSVSWYQQTPGQGLQFLFEYFSETQRNKGNFPGRFSGRQFSNSRSEMNVSTLELGDSALYLCASRPGTGVLLSGNTIYFGEGSWLTVV.